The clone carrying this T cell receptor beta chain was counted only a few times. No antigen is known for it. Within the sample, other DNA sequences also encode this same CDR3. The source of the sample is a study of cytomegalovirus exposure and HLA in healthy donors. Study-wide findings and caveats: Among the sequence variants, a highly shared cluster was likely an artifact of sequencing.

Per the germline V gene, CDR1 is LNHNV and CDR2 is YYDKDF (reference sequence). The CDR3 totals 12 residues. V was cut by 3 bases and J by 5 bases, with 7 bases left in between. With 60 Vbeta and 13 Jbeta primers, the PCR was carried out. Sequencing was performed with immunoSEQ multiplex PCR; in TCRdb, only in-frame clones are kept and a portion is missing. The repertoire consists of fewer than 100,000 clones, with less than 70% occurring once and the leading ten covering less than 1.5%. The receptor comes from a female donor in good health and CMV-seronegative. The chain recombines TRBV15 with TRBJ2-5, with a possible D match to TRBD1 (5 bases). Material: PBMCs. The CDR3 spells CATSRGLETQYF. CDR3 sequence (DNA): TGTGCCACCAGCAGGGGGCTGGAGACCCAGTACTTC.